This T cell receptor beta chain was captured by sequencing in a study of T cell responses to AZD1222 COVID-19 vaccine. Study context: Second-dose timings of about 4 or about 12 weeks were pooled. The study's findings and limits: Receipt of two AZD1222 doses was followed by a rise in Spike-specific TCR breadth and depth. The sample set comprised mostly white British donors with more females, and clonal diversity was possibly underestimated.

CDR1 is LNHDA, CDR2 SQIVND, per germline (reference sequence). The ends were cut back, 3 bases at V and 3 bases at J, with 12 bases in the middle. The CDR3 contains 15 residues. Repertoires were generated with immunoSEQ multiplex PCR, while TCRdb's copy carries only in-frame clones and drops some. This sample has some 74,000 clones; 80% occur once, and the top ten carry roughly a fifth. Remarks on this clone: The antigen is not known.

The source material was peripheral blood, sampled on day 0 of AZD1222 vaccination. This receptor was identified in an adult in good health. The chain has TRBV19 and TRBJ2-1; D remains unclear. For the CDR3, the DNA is TGTGCCAGTAGTATCCCTCTCCACAGCTACAATGAGCAGTTCTTC. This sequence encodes CASSIPLHSYNEQFF.